This T cell receptor (beta chain) originates from a study of T cell repertoires in aging, cancer and after chemotherapy. The template was genomic DNA from peripheral blood, not RNA. This clonotype appeared a few times. Germline V gives CDR1 DFQATT, CDR2 SNEGSKA (reference sequence). With 6 bases removed from V and 6 bases from J, the gap between germline ends came to 9 bases. The CDR3 has 11 amino acids. Rearranged V-D-J TRB sequences were amplified with a mixed TRB-A/B primer pool. MiXCR, run by TCRdb on the multiplex PCR reads, gives a single entry per CDR3 protein. The sample holds over a thousand distinct CDR3 sequences, roughly 26% seen once.

What was sequenced was blood. The chain uses TRBV20-1 and TRBJ1-5, with a possible D match to TRBD1 (5 bases). The receptor was isolated from a human donor with a blood cancer. DNA of the CDR3: TGCAGTGCCGGGGGGGGTCAGCCCCAGCATTTT. It specifies CSAGGGQPQHF.